The rows below give T cell receptor beta chains drawn from one sample of a study of cytomegalovirus exposure and HLA in healthy donors. The data were produced by immunoSEQ multiplex PCR, yet TCRdb's version contains in-frame clones alone and is incomplete. The sample comprises about 120,000 clones, roughly 82% of which are singletons, and roughly 4.2% rests with the top ten. Sequenced: PBMCs. These receptors were taken from a male donor in good health and CMV-seropositive. CDR3s include the opening cysteine and the closing phenylalanine or tryptophan. D genes are given only for firm matches. Size is omitted from some rows. Given values are once, few, many or a class for expanded clones.

D: -; V: TRBV6-5; J: TRBJ2-1; size: -; CDR3: CASSYTEDSSYNEQFF; DNA: TGTGCCAGCAGTTACACTGAGGACTCATCCTACAATGAGCAGTTCTTC
D: TRBD1; V: TRBV11-1; J: TRBJ1-4; size: -; CDR3: CASSQPTGGNEKLFF; DNA: TGTGCCAGCAGCCAGCCGACAGGGGGTAATGAAAAACTGTTTTTT
D: -; V: TRBV14; J: TRBJ2-7; size: -; CDR3: CASSHLVYYEQYF; DNA: TGTGCCAGCAGCCACTTAGTTTACTACGAGCAGTACTTC
D: -; V: TRBV5-4; J: TRBJ2-3; size: -; CDR3: CASSLGTSQSNTDTQYF; DNA: TGTGCCAGCAGCCTCGGGACTTCCCAGAGTAACACAGATACGCAGTATTTT
D: -; V: TRBV2; J: TRBJ1-2; size: once; CDR3: CASVDAWQGNGYTF; DNA: TGTGCCAGCGTCGATGCCTGGCAGGGAAATGGCTACACCTTC
D: TRBD2; V: TRBV25-1; J: TRBJ2-3; size: -; CDR3: CASRPSGTDTQYF; DNA: TGTGCCAGCAGGCCTAGCGGGACAGATACGCAGTATTTT
D: -; V: TRBV19; J: TRBJ1-1; size: -; CDR3: CASTFSDRGINTEAFF; DNA: TGTGCCAGTACCTTCTCTGACCGCGGAATTAACACTGAAGCTTTCTTT
D: -; V: TRBV14; J: TRBJ2-1; size: -; CDR3: CASSHSADSSYNEQFF; DNA: TGTGCCAGCAGCCATTCAGCGGATAGCTCCTACAATGAGCAGTTCTTC
D: -; V: TRBV29-1; J: TRBJ2-1; size: -; CDR3: CSVEHGSYNEQFF; DNA: TGCAGCGTCGAGCACGGCTCCTACAATGAGCAGTTCTTC
D: -; V: TRBV9; J: TRBJ1-1; size: -; CDR3: CASSTQHEGTEAFF; DNA: TGTGCCAGCAGCACACAACATGAGGGCACTGAAGCTTTCTTT
D: TRBD1; V: TRBV15; J: TRBJ1-5; size: -; CDR3: CATSRDGQALIRHF; DNA: TGTGCCACCAGCAGAGATGGACAGGCCCTAATCAGGCATTTT
D: TRBD1; V: TRBV2; J: TRBJ1-5; size: -; CDR3: CASNRDRNQPQHF; DNA: TGTGCCAGCAACCGGGACAGGAATCAGCCCCAGCATTTT
D: -; V: TRBV19; J: TRBJ1-1; size: -; CDR3: CACHRKTGYPNTEAFF; DNA: TGTGCCTGTCACCGAAAAACAGGTTACCCGAACACTGAAGCTTTCTTT
D: -; V: TRBV6-1; J: TRBJ1-5; size: -; CDR3: CASSESTVATPQHF; DNA: TGTGCCAGCAGTGAATCGACAGTTGCAACGCCCCAGCATTTT
D: TRBD2; V: TRBV30; J: TRBJ2-3; size: -; CDR3: CAWSIAGADTQYF; DNA: TGTGCCTGGAGCATAGCGGGAGCAGATACGCAGTATTTT
D: TRBD2; V: TRBV18; J: TRBJ2-3; size: once; CDR3: CASSPRLAIPSDTQYF; DNA: TGTGCCAGCTCACCACGACTAGCCATCCCCTCGGATACGCAGTATTTT
D: TRBD2; V: TRBV5-1; J: TRBJ2-2; size: few; CDR3: CASSPSLLREGLNTGELFF; DNA: TGCGCCAGCAGCCCCTCCCTACTGCGGGAGGGCCTTAACACCGGGGAGCTGTTTTTT
D: TRBD1; V: TRBV7-9; J: TRBJ1-5; size: -; CDR3: CASSLGTGDHQPQHF; DNA: TGTGCCAGCAGCTTAGGTACAGGGGACCATCAGCCCCAGCATTTT
D: -; V: TRBV15; J: TRBJ2-1; size: -; CDR3: CATSRDTSGIYNEQFF; DNA: TGTGCCACCAGCAGAGATACGTCAGGTATCTACAATGAGCAGTTCTTC
D: TRBD2; V: TRBV2; J: TRBJ2-4; size: once; CDR3: CARRQAGDKNIQYF; DNA: TGTGCCAGAAGGCAAGCGGGGGACAAAAACATTCAGTACTTC
D: TRBD1; V: TRBV7-9; J: TRBJ1-5; size: -; CDR3: CSSSLARDRVFDSNQPQHF; DNA: TGTTCCAGCAGCTTAGCCCGGGACAGGGTTTTCGACAGCAATCAGCCCCAGCATTTT
D: -; V: TRBV19; J: TRBJ1-1; size: -; CDR3: CASSIVGSDTEAFF; DNA: TGTGCCAGTAGTATAGTCGGGAGTGACACTGAAGCTTTCTTT